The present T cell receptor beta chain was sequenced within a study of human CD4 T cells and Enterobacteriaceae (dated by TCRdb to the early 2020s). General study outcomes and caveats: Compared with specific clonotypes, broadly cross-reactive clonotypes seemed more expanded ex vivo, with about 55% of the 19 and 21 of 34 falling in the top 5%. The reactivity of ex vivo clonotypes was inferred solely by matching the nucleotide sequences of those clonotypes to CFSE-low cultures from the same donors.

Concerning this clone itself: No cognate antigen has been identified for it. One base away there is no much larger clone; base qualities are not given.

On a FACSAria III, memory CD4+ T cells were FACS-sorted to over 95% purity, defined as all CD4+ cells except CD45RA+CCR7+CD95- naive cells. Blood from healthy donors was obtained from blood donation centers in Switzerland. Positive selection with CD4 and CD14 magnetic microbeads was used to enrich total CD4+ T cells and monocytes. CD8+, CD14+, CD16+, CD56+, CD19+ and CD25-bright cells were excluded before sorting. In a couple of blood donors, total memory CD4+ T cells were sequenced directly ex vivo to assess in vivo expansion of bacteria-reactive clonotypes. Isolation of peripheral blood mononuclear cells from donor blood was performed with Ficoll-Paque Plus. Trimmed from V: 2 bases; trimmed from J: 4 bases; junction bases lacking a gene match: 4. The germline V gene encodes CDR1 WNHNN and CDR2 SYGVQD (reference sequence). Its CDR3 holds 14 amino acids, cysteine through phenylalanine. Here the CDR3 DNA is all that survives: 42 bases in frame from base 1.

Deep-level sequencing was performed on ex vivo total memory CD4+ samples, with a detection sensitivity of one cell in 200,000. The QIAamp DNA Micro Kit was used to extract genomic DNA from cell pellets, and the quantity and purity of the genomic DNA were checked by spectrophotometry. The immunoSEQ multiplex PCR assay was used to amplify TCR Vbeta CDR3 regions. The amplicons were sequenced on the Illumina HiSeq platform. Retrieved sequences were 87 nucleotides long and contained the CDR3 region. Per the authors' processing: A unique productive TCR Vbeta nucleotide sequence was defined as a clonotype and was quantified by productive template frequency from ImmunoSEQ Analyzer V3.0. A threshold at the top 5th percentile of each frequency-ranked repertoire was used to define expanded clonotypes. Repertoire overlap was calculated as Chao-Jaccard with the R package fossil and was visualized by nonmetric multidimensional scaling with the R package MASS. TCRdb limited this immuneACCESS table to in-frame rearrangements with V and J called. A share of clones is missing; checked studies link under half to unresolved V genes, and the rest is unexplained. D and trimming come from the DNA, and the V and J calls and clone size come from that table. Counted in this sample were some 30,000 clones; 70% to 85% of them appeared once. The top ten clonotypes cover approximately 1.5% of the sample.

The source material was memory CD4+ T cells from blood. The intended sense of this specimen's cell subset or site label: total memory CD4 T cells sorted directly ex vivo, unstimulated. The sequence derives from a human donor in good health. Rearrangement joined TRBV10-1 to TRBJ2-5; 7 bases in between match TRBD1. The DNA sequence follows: TGCGCCAGCAGTGAGGGACAGGCTGGAGAGACCCAGTACTTC. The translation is CASSEGQAGETQYF.